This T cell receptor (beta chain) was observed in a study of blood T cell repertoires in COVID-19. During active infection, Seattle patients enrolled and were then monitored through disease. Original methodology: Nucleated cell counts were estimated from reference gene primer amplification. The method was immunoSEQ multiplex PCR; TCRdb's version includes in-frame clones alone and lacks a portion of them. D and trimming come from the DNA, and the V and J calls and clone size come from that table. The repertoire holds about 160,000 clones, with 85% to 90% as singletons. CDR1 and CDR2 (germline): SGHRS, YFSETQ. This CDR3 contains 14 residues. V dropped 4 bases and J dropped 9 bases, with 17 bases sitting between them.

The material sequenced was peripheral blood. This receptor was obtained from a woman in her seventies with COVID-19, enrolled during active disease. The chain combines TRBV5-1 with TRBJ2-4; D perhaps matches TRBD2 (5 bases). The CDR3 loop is CASSPVAPRGIQYF. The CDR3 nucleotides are TGCGCCAGCAGCCCCGTGGCCCCTCGGGGCATTCAGTACTTC.